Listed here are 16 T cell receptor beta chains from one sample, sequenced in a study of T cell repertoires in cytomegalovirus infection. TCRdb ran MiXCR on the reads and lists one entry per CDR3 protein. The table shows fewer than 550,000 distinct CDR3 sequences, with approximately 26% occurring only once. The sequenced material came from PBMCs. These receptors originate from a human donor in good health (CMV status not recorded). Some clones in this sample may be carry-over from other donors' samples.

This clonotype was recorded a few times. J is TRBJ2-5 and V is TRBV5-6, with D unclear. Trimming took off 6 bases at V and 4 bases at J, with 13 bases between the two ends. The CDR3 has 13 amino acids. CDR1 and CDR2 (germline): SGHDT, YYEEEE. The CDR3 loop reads CASNLVVSETQYF. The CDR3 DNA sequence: TGTGCCAGCAATCTTGTTGTCTCAGAGACCCAGTACTTC.

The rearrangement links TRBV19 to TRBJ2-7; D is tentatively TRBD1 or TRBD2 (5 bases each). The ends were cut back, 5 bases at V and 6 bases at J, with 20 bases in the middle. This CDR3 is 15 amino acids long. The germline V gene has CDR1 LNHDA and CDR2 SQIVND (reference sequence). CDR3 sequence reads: CASSPGTAFSREQYF. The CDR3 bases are TGTGCCAGTAGTCCTGGGACCGCCTTTTCGCGCGAGCAGTACTTC.

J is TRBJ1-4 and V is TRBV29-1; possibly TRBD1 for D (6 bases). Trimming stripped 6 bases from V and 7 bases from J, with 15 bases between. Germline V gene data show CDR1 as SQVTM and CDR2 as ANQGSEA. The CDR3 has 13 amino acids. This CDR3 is CSVTTGHREKLFF. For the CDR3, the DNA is TGCAGCGTAACAACGGGACATCGTGAAAAACTGTTTTTT.

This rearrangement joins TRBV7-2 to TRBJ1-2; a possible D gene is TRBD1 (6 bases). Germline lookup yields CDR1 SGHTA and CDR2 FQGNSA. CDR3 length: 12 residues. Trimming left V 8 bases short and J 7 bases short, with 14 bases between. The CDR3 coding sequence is TGTGCCAGCTCGGACAGAATAACTGGCTACACCTTC. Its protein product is CASSDRITGYTF.

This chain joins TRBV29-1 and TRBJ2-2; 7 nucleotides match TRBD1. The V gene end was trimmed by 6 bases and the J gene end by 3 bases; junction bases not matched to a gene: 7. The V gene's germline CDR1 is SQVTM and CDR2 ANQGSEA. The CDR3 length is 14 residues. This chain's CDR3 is CSVERQGHTGELFF. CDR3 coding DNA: TGCAGCGTCGAGCGACAGGGTCACACCGGGGAGCTGTTTTTT.

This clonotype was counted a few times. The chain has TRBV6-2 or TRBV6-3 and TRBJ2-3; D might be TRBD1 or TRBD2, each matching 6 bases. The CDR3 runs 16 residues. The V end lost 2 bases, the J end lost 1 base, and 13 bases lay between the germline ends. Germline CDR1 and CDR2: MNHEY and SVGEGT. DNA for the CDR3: TGTGCCAGCAGTTACCGCCGGGGGCTAGGCACAGATACGCAGTATTTT. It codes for CASSYRRGLGTDTQYF.

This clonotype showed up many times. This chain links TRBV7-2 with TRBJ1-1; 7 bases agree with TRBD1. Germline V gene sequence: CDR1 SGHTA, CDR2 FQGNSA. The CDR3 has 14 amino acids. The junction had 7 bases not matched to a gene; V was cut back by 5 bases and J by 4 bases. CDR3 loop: CASSQTGHATEAFF. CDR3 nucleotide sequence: TGTGCCAGCAGCCAGACAGGGCATGCCACTGAAGCTTTCTTT.

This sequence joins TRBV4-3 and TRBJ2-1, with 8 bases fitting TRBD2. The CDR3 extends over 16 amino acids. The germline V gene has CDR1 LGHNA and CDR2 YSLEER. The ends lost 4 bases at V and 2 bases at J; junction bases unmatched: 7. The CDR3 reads CASSRLLADPYNEQFF. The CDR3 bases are TGCGCCAGCAGCCGACTACTAGCGGACCCCTACAATGAGCAGTTCTTC.

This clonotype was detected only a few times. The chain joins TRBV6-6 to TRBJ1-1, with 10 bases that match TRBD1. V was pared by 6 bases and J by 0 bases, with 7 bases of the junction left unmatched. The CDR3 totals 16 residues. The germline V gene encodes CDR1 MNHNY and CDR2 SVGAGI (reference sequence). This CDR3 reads CASRVSGQGVNTEAFF. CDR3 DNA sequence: TGTGCCAGCAGGGTATCCGGACAGGGGGTGAACACTGAAGCTTTCTTT.

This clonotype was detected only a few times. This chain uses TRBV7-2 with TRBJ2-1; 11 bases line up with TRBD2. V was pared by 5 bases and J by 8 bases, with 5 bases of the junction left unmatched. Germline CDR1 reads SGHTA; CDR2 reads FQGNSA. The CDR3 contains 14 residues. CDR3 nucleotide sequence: TGTGCCAGCAGCACTAGCGGGAGCTCCCATGAGCAGTTCTTC. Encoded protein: CASSTSGSSHEQFF.

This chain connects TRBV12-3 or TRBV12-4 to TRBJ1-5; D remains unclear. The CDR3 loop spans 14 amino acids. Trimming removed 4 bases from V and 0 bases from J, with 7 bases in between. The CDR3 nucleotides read TGTGCCAGCAGTTCTGGGTATAGCAATCAGCCCCAGCATTTT. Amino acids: CASSSGYSNQPQHF.

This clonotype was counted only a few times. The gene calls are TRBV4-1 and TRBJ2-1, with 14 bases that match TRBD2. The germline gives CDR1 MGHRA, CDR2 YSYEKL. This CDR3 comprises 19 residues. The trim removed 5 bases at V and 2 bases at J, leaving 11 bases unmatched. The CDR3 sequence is CASSGLGTSGSQPYNEQFF. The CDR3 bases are TGCGCCAGCAGCGGTCTCGGGACTAGCGGGAGCCAACCCTACAATGAGCAGTTCTTC.

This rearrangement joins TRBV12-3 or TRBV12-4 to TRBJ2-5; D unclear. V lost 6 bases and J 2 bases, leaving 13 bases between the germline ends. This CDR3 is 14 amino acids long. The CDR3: CASSLRAIQETQYF. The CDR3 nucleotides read TGTGCCAGCAGCCTTAGAGCGATTCAAGAGACCCAGTACTTC.

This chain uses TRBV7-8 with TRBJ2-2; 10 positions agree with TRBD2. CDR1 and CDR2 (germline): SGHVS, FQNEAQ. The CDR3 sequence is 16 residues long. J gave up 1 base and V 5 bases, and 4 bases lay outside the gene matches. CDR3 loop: CASSPWTSGNTGELFF. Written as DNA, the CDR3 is TGTGCCAGCAGCCCCTGGACTAGCGGGAACACCGGGGAGCTGTTTTTT.

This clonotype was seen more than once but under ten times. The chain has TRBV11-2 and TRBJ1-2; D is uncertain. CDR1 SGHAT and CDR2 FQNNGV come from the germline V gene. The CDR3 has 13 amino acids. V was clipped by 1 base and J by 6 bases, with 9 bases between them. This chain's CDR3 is CASSLVGRHGYTF. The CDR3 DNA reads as TGTGCCAGCAGCTTAGTTGGACGTCATGGCTACACCTTC.

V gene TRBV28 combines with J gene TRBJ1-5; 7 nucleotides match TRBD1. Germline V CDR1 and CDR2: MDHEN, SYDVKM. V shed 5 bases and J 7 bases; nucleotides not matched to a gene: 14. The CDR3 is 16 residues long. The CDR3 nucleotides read TGTGCCAGCAGTCATTTACCCATGACAGGGAGCCAGCCCCAGCATTTT. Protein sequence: CASSHLPMTGSQPQHF. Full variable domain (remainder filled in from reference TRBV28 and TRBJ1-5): DVKVTQSSRYLVKRTGEKVFLECVQDMDHENMFWYRQDPGLGLRLIYFSYDVKMKEKGDIPEGYSVSREKKERFSLILESASTNQTSMYLCASSHLPMTGSQPQHFGDGTRLSIL.